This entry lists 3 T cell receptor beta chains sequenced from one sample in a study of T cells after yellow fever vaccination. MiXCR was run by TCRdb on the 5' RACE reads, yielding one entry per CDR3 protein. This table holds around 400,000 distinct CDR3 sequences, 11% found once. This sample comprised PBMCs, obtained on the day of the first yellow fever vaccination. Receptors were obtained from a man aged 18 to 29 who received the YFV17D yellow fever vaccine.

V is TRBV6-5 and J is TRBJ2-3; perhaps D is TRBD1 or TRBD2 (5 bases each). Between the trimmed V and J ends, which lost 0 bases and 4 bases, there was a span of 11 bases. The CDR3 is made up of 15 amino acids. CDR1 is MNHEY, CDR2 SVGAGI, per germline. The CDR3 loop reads CASSYSPPGPDTQYF. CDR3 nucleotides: TGTGCCAGCAGTTACTCTCCCCCGGGGCCAGATACGCAGTATTTT.

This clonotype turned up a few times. The CDR3 here is CASSLQLYNEQFF. The CDR3 DNA is TGTGCCAGCAGTTTACAGTTATACAATGAGCAGTTCTTC. The V call is TRBV27, the J call TRBJ2-1; D not resolved. The germline V gene has CDR1 MNHEY and CDR2 SMNVEV (reference sequence). The V end was cut by 2 bases, the J end by 4 bases, with 6 bases between. This CDR3 has 13 amino acids.

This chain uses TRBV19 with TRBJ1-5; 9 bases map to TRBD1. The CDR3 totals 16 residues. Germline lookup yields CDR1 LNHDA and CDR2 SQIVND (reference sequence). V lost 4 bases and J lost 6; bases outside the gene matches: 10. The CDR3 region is CASSTSRGQGGQPQHF. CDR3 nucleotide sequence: TGTGCCAGTAGTACAAGTCGGGGACAGGGCGGTCAGCCCCAGCATTTT.